The next 5 T cell receptor beta chains were all read from a single sample in a study of vaccination and CD4 T cells after COVID-19. Which antigens these TCRs recognize remains unknown. Treatment given: approximately 9-day PBMC culture with coronavirus spike peptide pools or control peptides (ViraFEST assay). Oncomine TCR Beta short-read sequencing was applied to DNA from cultured CD4+ T cells. TCRdb processed the PCR reads anew with MiXCR; each CDR3 protein has one entry. The sample records 15,000 to 20,000 distinct CDR3 sequences, 43% being singletons. Sequencing was performed on CD4+ T cells from blood, cultured in vitro, taken before SARS-CoV-2 vaccination. These receptors all stem from a human donor who had recovered from COVID-19.

V usage is TRBV28 and J usage is TRBJ2-7; D not resolved. The CDR3 covers 11 residues. Germline V gene sequence: CDR1 MDHEN, CDR2 SYDVKM. V dropped 3 bases and J dropped 2 bases, with 2 bases sitting between them. CDR3 DNA sequence: TGTGCCAGCAGTTTGACCTACGAGCAGTACTTC. Translating gives CASSLTYEQYF.

In its sample, this clonotype was seen a few times. The rearrangement links TRBV20-1 to TRBJ1-6, with D possibly matching TRBD1 (5 bases). This CDR3 is 16 amino acids long. With 1 base removed from V and 2 bases from J, the gap between germline ends came to 12 bases. Looked up from germline, CDR1 is DFQATT and CDR2 is SNEGSKA (reference sequence). The CDR3 region is CSARVIQGPYNSPLHF. CDR3 bases: TGCAGTGCTAGAGTAATCCAGGGCCCCTATAATTCACCCCTCCACTTT.

The chain joins TRBV10-3 to TRBJ1-2; 7 nucleotides match TRBD1. Germline V CDR1 and CDR2: ENHRY, SYGVKD. This CDR3 is built from 14 residues. This chain's CDR3 is CASEGGTDNYGYTF. CDR3 nucleotides: TGTGCGTCCGAGGGGGGGACAGACAACTATGGCTACACCTTC.

This clonotype was observed a few times. V usage is TRBV20-1 and J usage is TRBJ1-2, with 9 bases lining up with TRBD1. Germline trimming cut 1 base from V and 4 bases from J; bases unmatched to any gene: 4. The CDR3 is made up of 14 amino acids. The V gene's germline CDR1 is DFQATT and CDR2 SNEGSKA (reference sequence). This chain's CDR3 is CSARGQGGVYGYTF. As DNA, the CDR3 is TGCAGTGCTAGAGGACAGGGGGGGGTCTATGGCTACACCTTC.

This clonotype was recorded a few times. The chain couples TRBV20-1 to TRBJ1-3, with TRBD1 matching 10 bases. V was pared by 4 bases and J by 6 bases, with 9 bases of the junction left unmatched. Germline V gene lookup returns CDR1 DFQATT and CDR2 SNEGSKA (reference sequence). This CDR3 region has 15 residues. The CDR3 region is CSATHSGTGANTIYF. The CDR3 nucleotides read TGCAGTGCTACACATTCTGGGACAGGGGCAAACACCATATATTTT.